The source of this T cell receptor (beta chain) is a study of blood T cell repertoires in COVID-19. Study at large: In each case, the material was cDNA or gDNA derived from T cells, B-cell-depleted T cells, or PBMCs.

The CDR3 extends over 18 amino acids. In germline, CDR1 is SGHNT, CDR2 YYREEE (reference sequence). V was pared by 1 base and J by 4 bases, with 23 bases between. Data came from immunoSEQ multiplex PCR; TCRdb stores just in-frame clones and leaves some out. The sample carries some 81,000 clones, nearly 95% recorded once. The sample comprised peripheral blood. The TCR originated in a human donor with active COVID-19. The donor label of this sample is uncertain. The chain carries TRBV5-4 and TRBJ2-5; a weak D match, TRBD1 (6 bases). Written as DNA, the CDR3 is TGTGCCAGCAGCTTGCCTTTATCGACGGGACAAGGGGGAGAGACCCAGTACTTC. This codes for CASSLPLSTGQGGETQYF.